These 15 T cell receptor beta chains came from one sample sequenced in a study of blood T cell repertoires in COVID-19. Using immunoSEQ multiplex PCR, the repertoire was profiled, and TCRdb retains in-frame clones only, with some absent. The table has 180,000 or so clones, around nine tenths seen once. The sequencing sample was made of peripheral blood. All receptors derive from a man aged 65 to 85 with acute or convalescent COVID-19.

The CDR3 sequence is CASSFLPGQGDEQYF. DNA for the CDR3: TGTGCCAGCAGCTTTCTCCCGGGACAGGGGGACGAGCAGTACTTC. This chain joins TRBV7-2 and TRBJ2-7; 11 bases line up with TRBD1. With V trimmed by 3 bases and J by 5 bases, 6 bases remained unmatched. CDR1 and CDR2 from the germline V gene are SGHTA and FQGNSA. The length of the CDR3 is 15 residues.

This clone was found once. This chain joins TRBV29-1 and TRBJ2-3; no clear D gene. Trimming stripped 4 bases from V and 6 bases from J, with 11 bases between. Looked up from germline, CDR1 is SQVTM and CDR2 is ANQGSEA. This CDR3 is 12 amino acids long. The CDR3 reads CSVGAGPDTQYF. In DNA, the CDR3 is TGCAGCGTTGGGGCCGGTCCGGATACGCAGTATTTT.

The rearrangement joins TRBV5-1 to TRBJ1-1, with D perhaps TRBD1 (6 bases). Germline CDR1 SGHRS, CDR2 YFSETQ. The CDR3 is made up of 14 amino acids. Deletions cut 2 bases from V and 0 bases from J, with 8 bases between. The CDR3 spells CASSFGQMNTEAFF. CDR3 DNA sequence: TGCGCCAGCAGCTTTGGACAGATGAACACTGAAGCTTTCTTT. The whole variable domain, remainder taken from reference TRBV5-1 and TRBJ1-1, is KAGVTQTPRYLIKTRGQQVTLSCSPISGHRSVSWYQQTPGQGLQFLFEYFSETQRNKGNFPGRFSGRQFSNSRSEMNVSTLELGDSALYLCASSFGQMNTEAFFGQGTRLTVV.

The rearrangement links TRBV9 to TRBJ2-5, with 8 bases aligning to TRBD2. The J segment lost 6 bases and the V segment lost 3 bases, leaving 10 bases of the junction unmatched. Germline CDR1 SGDLS, CDR2 YYNGEE. The CDR3 has 15 residues. The CDR3 nucleotides read TGTGCCAGCAGCGCCTTCCGTAGCGGGGAGCAGACCCAGTACTTC. Translation gives CASSAFRSGEQTQYF.

This rearrangement joins TRBV27 to TRBJ2-3, with 7 bases fitting TRBD2. The germline gives CDR1 MNHEY, CDR2 SMNVEV (reference sequence). The CDR3 totals 15 residues. The J segment lost 0 bases and the V segment lost 6 bases, leaving 6 bases of the junction unmatched. The CDR3 coding sequence is TGTGCCAGCAGCCAGACTAGCCCTAGCACAGATACGCAGTATTTT. Protein: CASSQTSPSTDTQYF.

V gene TRBV10-1 combines with J gene TRBJ2-3; 9 bases map to TRBD1. V shed 8 bases and J 0 bases; nucleotides not matched to a gene: 18. CDR1 and CDR2 from the germline V gene are WNHNN and SYGVQD (reference sequence). This CDR3 has 19 residues. The CDR3 DNA reads TGCGCCAGCGACCAGAAGAGGGACAGGGTCCCTCCTAGCACAGATACGCAGTATTTT. Translating it yields CASDQKRDRVPPSTDTQYF.

The chain couples TRBV2 to TRBJ2-3; no firm D call. The CDR3 extends over 12 amino acids. V lost 2 bases to trimming and J lost 3 bases, with 3 bases between them. The germline V gene encodes CDR1 SNHLY and CDR2 FYNNEI. This CDR3 is CASSERTDTQYF. CDR3 bases: TGTGCCAGCAGTGAACGGACAGATACGCAGTATTTT.

This clone was seen a handful of times. This chain connects TRBV5-1 to TRBJ2-3, with TRBD2 identical over 12 bases. V lost 0 bases and J lost 4; bases outside the gene matches: 3. Germline loops: CDR1 SGHRS, CDR2 YFSETQ. This CDR3 has 16 residues. The CDR3 region is CASSLALAGGADTQYF. The DNA of the CDR3 is TGCGCCAGCAGCTTGGCCCTAGCGGGAGGGGCAGATACGCAGTATTTT.

This chain joins TRBV7-2 and TRBJ2-7; D is perhaps TRBD1 (6 bases). The germline gives CDR1 SGHTA, CDR2 FQGNSA. Trimming pared 0 bases from V and 2 bases from J, leaving 8 bases between. This CDR3 has 14 residues. This CDR3 reads CASSLAGAAYEQYF. The CDR3 region has the DNA TGTGCCAGCAGCTTAGCGGGGGCGGCCTACGAGCAGTACTTC.

The chain combines TRBV5-6 with TRBJ1-1; perhaps TRBD1 as D (5 bases). The CDR3 has 14 amino acids. V lost 0 bases, J lost 1 base, and 7 bases lay in between. CDR1 is SGHDT and CDR2 is YYEEEE in the germline V gene. The CDR3 DNA follows: TGTGCCAGCAGCTTGGGACAGCCGAACACTGAAGCTTTCTTT. Translating gives CASSLGQPNTEAFF.

In its sample, this clone was seen a few times. This chain uses TRBV9 with TRBJ1-2; 12 positions match TRBD1. Germline assignment: CDR1 SGDLS and CDR2 YYNGEE. The CDR3 has 17 amino acids. V was clipped by 0 bases and J by 8 bases; unmatched bases: 11. The CDR3 loop reads CASSVAGWGQGAEGYTF. The CDR3 coding sequence is TGTGCCAGCAGCGTAGCCGGTTGGGGACAGGGGGCGGAAGGCTACACCTTC.

The chain employs TRBV24-1 and TRBJ1-2; D unclear. Per the germline V gene, CDR1 is KGHDR and CDR2 is SFDVKD. The CDR3 sequence is 14 residues long. V lost 3 bases and J lost 8, with 15 bases in between. This CDR3 reads CATSDPPFRVGYTF. The DNA of the CDR3 is TGTGCCACCAGTGATCCCCCGTTTCGAGTCGGCTACACCTTC.

V usage is TRBV4-1 and J usage is TRBJ1-6; 8 bases align to TRBD1. From germline, CDR1 is MGHRA and CDR2 YSYEKL. The junction had 9 bases not matched to a gene; V was cut back by 6 bases and J by 8 bases. CDR3 length: 15 amino acids. In DNA form, the CDR3 reads TGCGCCAGCAGTCACCCCAGGGGGCAGGATTCACCCCTCCACTTT. It yields the protein CASSHPRGQDSPLHF.

The J gene is TRBJ1-2, the V gene TRBV9; 7 nucleotides match TRBD1. The CDR3 extends over 13 amino acids. Germline lookup yields CDR1 SGDLS and CDR2 YYNGEE. The junction had 6 bases not matched to a gene; V was cut back by 4 bases and J by 6 bases. The CDR3 region has the DNA TGTGCCAGCAGCTTCGGACAGGCGCATGGCTACACCTTC. Its translation: CASSFGQAHGYTF.

V is TRBV5-6 and J is TRBJ1-5; perhaps TRBD1 as D (6 bases). The germline V gene encodes CDR1 SGHDT and CDR2 YYEEEE. Trimming shortened V by 5 bases and J by 0 bases, and 9 bases separated the two germline ends. The CDR3 totals 14 residues. CDR3 coding DNA: TGTGCCAGCAGTCGCAGGGGTAGCAATCAGCCCCAGCATTTT. Amino acids: CASSRRGSNQPQHF.